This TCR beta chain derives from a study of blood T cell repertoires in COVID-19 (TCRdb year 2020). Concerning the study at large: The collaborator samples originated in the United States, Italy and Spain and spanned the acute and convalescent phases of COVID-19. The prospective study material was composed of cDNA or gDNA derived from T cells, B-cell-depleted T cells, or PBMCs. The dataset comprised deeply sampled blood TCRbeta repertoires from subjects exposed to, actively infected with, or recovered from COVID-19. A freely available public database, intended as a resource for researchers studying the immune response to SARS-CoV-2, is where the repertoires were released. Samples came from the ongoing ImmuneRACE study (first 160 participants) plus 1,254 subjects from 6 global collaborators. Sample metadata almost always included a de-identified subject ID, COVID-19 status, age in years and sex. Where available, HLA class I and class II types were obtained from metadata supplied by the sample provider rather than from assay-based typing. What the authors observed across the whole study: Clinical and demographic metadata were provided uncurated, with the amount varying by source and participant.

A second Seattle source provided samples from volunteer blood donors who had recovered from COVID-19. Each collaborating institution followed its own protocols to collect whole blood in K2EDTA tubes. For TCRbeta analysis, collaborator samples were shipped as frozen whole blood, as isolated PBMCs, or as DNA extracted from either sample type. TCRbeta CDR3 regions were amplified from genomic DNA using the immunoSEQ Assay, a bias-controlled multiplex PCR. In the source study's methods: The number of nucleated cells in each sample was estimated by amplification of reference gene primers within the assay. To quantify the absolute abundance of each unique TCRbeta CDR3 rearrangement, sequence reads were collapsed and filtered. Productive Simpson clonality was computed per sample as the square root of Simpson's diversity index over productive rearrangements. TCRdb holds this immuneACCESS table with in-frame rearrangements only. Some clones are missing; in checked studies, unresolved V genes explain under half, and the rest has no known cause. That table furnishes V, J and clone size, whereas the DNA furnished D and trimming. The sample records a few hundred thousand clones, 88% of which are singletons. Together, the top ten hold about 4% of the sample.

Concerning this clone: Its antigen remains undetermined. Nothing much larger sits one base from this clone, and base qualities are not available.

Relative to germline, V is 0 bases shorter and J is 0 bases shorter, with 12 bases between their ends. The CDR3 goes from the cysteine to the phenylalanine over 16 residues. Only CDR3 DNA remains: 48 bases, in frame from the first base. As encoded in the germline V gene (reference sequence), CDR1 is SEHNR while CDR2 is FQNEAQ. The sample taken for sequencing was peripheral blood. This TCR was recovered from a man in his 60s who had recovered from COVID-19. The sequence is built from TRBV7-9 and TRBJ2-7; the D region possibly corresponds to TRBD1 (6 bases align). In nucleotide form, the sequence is TGTGCCAGCAGCTTAGCAGTGGGACAATCCTCCTACGAGCAGTACTTC. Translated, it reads CASSLAVGQSSYEQYF.